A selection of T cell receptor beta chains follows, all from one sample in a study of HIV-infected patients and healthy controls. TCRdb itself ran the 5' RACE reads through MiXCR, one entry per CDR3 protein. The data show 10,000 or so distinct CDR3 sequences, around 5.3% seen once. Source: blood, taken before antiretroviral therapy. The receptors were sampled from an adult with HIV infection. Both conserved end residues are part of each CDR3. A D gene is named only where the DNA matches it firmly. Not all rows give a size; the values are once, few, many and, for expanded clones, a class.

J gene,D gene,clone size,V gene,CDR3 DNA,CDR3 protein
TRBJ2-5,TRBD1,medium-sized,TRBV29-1,TGCAGCGGCCGACAGGGCGCGTCAGAGACCCAGTACTTC,CSGRQGASETQYF
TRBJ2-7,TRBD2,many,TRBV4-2,TGTGCCAGCAGCCAGGGACTAGCGGGAGGTGACGCCGAGCAGTACTTC,CASSQGLAGGDAEQYF
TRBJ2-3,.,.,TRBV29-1,TGCAGCGTCCTCCCGGACTCTACAGATACGCAGTATTTT,CSVLPDSTDTQYF
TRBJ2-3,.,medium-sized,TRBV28,TGTGCCAGCAGTTTCACCTCAGGGGCAGATACGCAGTATTTT,CASSFTSGADTQYF
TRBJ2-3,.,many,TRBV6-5,TGTGCCAGCAGTCCTCGGCCCGGTGGGGGTAATACAGATACGCAGTATTTT,CASSPRPGGGNTDTQYF
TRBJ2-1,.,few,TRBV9,TGTGCCAGCAGCGACTACTACAATGAGCAGTTCTTC,CASSDYYNEQFF
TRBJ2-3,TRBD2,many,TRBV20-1,TGCAGTGCTAGAGATCCTGGGGCCGGGAGGAGCACAGATACGCAGTATTTT,CSARDPGAGRSTDTQYF
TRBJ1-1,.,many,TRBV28,TGTGCCAGCAGTTTGTGGAACACTGAAGCTTTCTTT,CASSLWNTEAFF
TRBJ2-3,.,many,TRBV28,TGTGCCAGCAGTAGGGACCGGGGCAGGGCTAAAGATACGCAGTATTTT,CASSRDRGRAKDTQYF
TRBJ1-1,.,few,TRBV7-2,TGTGCCAGCAGCTTAGGTCAGGCGCGGAACACTGAAGCTTTCTTT,CASSLGQARNTEAFF
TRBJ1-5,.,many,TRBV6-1,TGTGCCAGCGGACTGTTGAATCAGCCCCAGCATTTT,CASGLLNQPQHF
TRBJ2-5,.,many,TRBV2,TGTGCCAGCAGTGGACCCGACAGCGCCCAAGAGACCCAGTACTTC,CASSGPDSAQETQYF
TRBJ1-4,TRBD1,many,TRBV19,TGTGCCAGTAGTTCCCGGACAGGGACTGATGAAAAACTGTTTTTT,CASSSRTGTDEKLFF
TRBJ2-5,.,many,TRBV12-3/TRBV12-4,TGTGCCAGCAGCCCAACTCCTCCGGGACCCGCAAGTTTGGGGACCCAGTACTTC,CASSPTPPGPASLGTQYF
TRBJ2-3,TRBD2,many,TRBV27,TGTGCCAGCAGGTTTCTAGCGGGAGGGTTCACAGATACGCAGTATTTT,CASRFLAGGFTDTQYF
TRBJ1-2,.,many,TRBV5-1,TGCGCCAGCAGTACTGGACGGCTATCCTATGGCTACACCTTC,CASSTGRLSYGYTF
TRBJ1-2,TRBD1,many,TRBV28,TGTGCCAGCAAAGACACGGGACAGGCCTATGGCTACACCTTC,CASKDTGQAYGYTF
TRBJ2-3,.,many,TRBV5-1,TGCGCCAGCAGCCTCGGGGAGTCGGGTACGCAGTATTTT,CASSLGESGTQYF
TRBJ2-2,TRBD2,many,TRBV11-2,TGTGCCAGCAGCATGGGGGGGGGAAACACCGGGGAGCTGTTTTTT,CASSMGGGNTGELFF
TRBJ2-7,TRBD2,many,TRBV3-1,TGTGCCAGCAGCGGTCGGGGGGGCTCCTACGAGCAGTACTTC,CASSGRGGSYEQYF
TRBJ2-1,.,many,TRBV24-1,TGTGCCACCAGTGAAATGGGGAGTACCTACAATGAGCAGTTCTTC,CATSEMGSTYNEQFF
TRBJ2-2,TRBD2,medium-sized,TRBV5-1,TGCGCCAGCTGGAGCGGGGAGAACACCGGGGAGCTGTTTTTT,CASWSGENTGELFF
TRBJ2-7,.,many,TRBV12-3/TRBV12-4,TGTGCCAGCAGCTCTCCTGGGACCTACGAGCAGTACTTC,CASSSPGTYEQYF
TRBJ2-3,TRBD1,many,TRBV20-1,TGCAGTGCTACCTTACGAGGACAGGGCGCAGATACGCAGTATTTT,CSATLRGQGADTQYF
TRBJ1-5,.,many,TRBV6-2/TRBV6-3,TGTGCCAGCAGTTACGGCGGAAGCAATCAGCCCCAGCATTTT,CASSYGGSNQPQHF
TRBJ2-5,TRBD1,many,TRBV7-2,TGTGCCAGCAGCTTGTTCGGGACAGGACAAGAGACCCAGTACTTC,CASSLFGTGQETQYF
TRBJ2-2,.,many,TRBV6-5,TGTGCCAGTGGACAGTTAAACACCGGGGAGCTGTTTTTT,CASGQLNTGELFF
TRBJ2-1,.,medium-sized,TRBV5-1,TGCGCCAGCAGCTTCCACAATGAGCAGTTCTTC,CASSFHNEQFF
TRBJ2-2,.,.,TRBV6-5,TGTGCCAGCAGTTACCATACAGGGACCCTGAACACCGGGGAGCTGTTTTTT,CASSYHTGTLNTGELFF
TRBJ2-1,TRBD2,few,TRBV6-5,TGTGCCAGCAGTTTCTCGACTAGCGGGGGGGGCAATGAGCAGTTCTTC,CASSFSTSGGGNEQFF
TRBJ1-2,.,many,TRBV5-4,TGTGCCAGCCATCCGGACGGAACTAACTATGGCTACACCTTC,CASHPDGTNYGYTF
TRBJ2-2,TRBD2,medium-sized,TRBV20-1,TGCAGTGCTAGGAGTCCCGGGACTAGCGGGAGGGACGTCGGGGAGCTGTTTTTT,CSARSPGTSGRDVGELFF
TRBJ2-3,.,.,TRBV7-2,TGTGCCAGCAGCCCCTTAGGGGGGGTCCTCACAGATACGCAGTATTTT,CASSPLGGVLTDTQYF
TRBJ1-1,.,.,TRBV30,TGTGCCTGGAATTTAGACCCGAACACTGAATCTTTCTTT,CAWNLDPNTESFF
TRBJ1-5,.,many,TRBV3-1,TGTGCCAGCAGCCACGGGGCTAGCAATCAGCCCCAGCATTTT,CASSHGASNQPQHF
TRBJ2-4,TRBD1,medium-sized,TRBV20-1,TGCAGTGCTAGTGGTCCGGGACAGGGCAAAAACATTCAGTACTTC,CSASGPGQGKNIQYF
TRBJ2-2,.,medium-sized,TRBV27,TGTGCCAGCAGTTTCTGGGGGCCAACAAACGGGGAGCTGTTTTTT,CASSFWGPTNGELFF
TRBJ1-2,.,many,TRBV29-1,TGCAGCGTTGATATTGGCTACACCTTC,CSVDIGYTF
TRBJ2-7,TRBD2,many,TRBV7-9,TGTGCCAGCAGCTACGGACTAGTGCCCTACGAGCAGTACTTC,CASSYGLVPYEQYF
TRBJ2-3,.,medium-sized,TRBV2,TGTGCCAGCAGTGAGGAAGACACTCAGGCAGATACGCAGTATTTT,CASSEEDTQADTQYF
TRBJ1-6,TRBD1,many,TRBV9,TGTGCCAGCAGCGAGGGGGACAGGGGGCCTTATAATTCACCCCTCCACTTT,CASSEGDRGPYNSPLHF
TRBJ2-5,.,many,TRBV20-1,TGCAGTGCTAGACCTCCTACGGAAACGATACAAGAGACCCAGTACTTC,CSARPPTETIQETQYF
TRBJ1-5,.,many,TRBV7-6,TGTGCCAGCAGCCCCCCGGCAGGGGATCAGCCCCAGCATTTT,CASSPPAGDQPQHF
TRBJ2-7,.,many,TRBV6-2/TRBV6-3,TGTGCCAGCAGTTACCACTACGAGCAGTACTTC,CASSYHYEQYF
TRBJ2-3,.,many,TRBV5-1,TGCGCCAGCAGCTTGGCCGCGAGCGGTCCAGGGGCGGGGCAGTATTTT,CASSLAASGPGAGQYF
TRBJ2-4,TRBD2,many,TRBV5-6,TGTGCCAGCAGCTTGGATTCTAGCGGGCTAGCCAAAAACATTCAGTACTTC,CASSLDSSGLAKNIQYF
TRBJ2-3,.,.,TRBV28,TGTGCCAGCAGTTCGGTACGGGGGTGGTTCGCAGATACGCAGTATTTT,CASSSVRGWFADTQYF
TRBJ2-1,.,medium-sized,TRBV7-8,TGTGCCAGCAGCCCGGGACAAGTCAATGAGCAGTTCTTC,CASSPGQVNEQFF
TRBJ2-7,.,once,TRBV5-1,TGCGCCAGCAGTTCATTACTAGGAGTGGAATACGAGCAGTACTTC,CASSSLLGVEYEQYF
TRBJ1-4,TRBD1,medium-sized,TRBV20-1,TGCAGTGCTAGTTTTATCGGGACAGGGAACGAAAAACTGTTTTTT,CSASFIGTGNEKLFF
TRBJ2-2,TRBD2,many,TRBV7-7,TGTGCCAGCAGCCCCAGCGTATCGGGAGGGGAAACCGGGGAGCTGTTTTTT,CASSPSVSGGETGELFF
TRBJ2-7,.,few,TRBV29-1,TGCAGCGTTGAAGATCAATCACCCCCTTCCAACTACGAGCAGTACTTC,CSVEDQSPPSNYEQYF
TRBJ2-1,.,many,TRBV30,TGTGCCTGGAGTACCGGCCCCTACAATGAGCAGTTCTTC,CAWSTGPYNEQFF
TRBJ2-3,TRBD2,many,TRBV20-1,TGCAGTGCTAGGATACTAGCGGGGAGCGTGGATACGCAGTATTTT,CSARILAGSVDTQYF
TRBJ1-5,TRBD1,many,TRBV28,TGTGCCAGCAGCTCAACCGGGACAGGGACTCAGCCCCAGCATTTT,CASSSTGTGTQPQHF
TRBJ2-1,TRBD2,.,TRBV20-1,TGCAGTGTGGCAGCGGGGGCTAACAATGAGCAGTTCTTC,CSVAAGANNEQFF
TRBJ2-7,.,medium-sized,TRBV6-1,TGTGCCAGCAGTGAACTCGTCCAGGGCAGCGAGCAGTACTTC,CASSELVQGSEQYF
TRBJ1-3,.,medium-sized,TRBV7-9,TGTGCCAGCAGACCTACAACTTCATCGCCAAACACCATATATTTT,CASRPTTSSPNTIYF